The present T cell receptor (beta chain) was sequenced within a study of metastatic and nonmetastatic thyroid tumors. All patients were treatment-naive before thyroid surgery. This clone was seen ten or more times. Via MiXCR, TCRdb re-called the PCR reads. The sample shows about 92,000 clones, about 15% of them seen only once. The clonotype originates from a female donor with papillary thyroid cancer or a benign thyroid nodule (not recorded which). Some clones in this sample may be carry-over from other donors' samples. The sequenced sample consisted of blood.

The CDR3 loop reads CASSPGLAGKETQYF. In DNA form, the CDR3 reads TGTGCCAGCAGCCCGGGACTAGCGGGGAAGGAGACCCAGTACTTC. This sequence joins TRBV12-3 or TRBV12-4 and TRBJ2-5; 13 bases fit TRBD2. Germline trimming cut 6 bases from V and 5 bases from J; bases unmatched to any gene: 6. CDR3 length: 15 amino acids.